This paragraph reports one TCR beta chain. The record originates from a study of blood T cell repertoires in COVID-19. Background on the study: The samples span acute and convalescent COVID-19 from the United States, Italy and Spain. T cells, B-cell-depleted T cells, or PBMCs provided the cDNA or gDNA that served as material.

Here immunoSEQ multiplex PCR was the method, and the copy in TCRdb shows in-frame clones only, minus some. The profile shows about 270,000 clones, around 89% of them singletons. Either two negative PCRs, clearance, or symptom resolution qualified Cohort 3 donors as recovered. Trimming stripped 8 bases from V and 4 bases from J, with 11 bases between. Germline assignment: CDR1 MDHEN and CDR2 SYDVKM. The CDR3 runs 13 residues. The chain recombines TRBV28 with TRBJ1-4; no clear D gene. The source is a woman between 50 and 59 years old who had recovered from COVID-19. Sequencing was performed on PBMCs or T cells enriched from blood (not recorded which). The CDR3 nucleotides are TGTGCCAGCTTGCGGGGATATAATGAAAAACTGTTTTTT. The encoded protein is CASLRGYNEKLFF. Supplemented by reference TRBV28 and TRBJ1-4, the full variable domain reads DVKVTQSSRYLVKRTGEKVFLECVQDMDHENMFWYRQDPGLGLRLIYFSYDVKMKEKGDIPEGYSVSREKKERFSLILESASTNQTSMYLCASLRGYNEKLFFGSGTQLSVL.